This is a list of T cell receptor beta chains from one sample in a study of CD8+ T cells in alopecia areata. Generated by immunoSEQ multiplex PCR, the TCRdb table keeps only in-frame clones and is missing some. The sample holds around 120,000 clones, 35% to 40% seen once. Sequenced: CD4+ T cells sorted from blood. The receptors were gathered from a human donor with alopecia areata. CDR3s include the opening cysteine and the closing phenylalanine or tryptophan. Fields, in order: J gene, clone size, V gene, D gene, CDR3 DNA, CDR3 protein. A D gene is named only where the DNA matches it firmly. A clone size is listed for some rows: how often the clone was seen (once, few, many), or a class if it is expanded.

TRBJ2-5 | medium-sized | TRBV19 | TRBD2 | TGTGCCAGTAGTATCCAGCGGGGGATTCAAGAGACCCAGTACTTC | CASSIQRGIQETQYF
TRBJ2-7 | few | TRBV7-3 | - | TGTGCCAGCAGCTCTCCCGGAGATCCCTACGAGCAGTACTTC | CASSSPGDPYEQYF
TRBJ1-2 | - | TRBV29-1 | TRBD1 | TGCAGCGTTGAAGGAGCCGGACAGGCGGTTAACACCTTC | CSVEGAGQAVNTF
TRBJ2-1 | - | TRBV5-1 | TRBD1 | TGCGCCAGCAGCATTCAGGGGGAAGGATCCTACAATGAGCAGTTCTTC | CASSIQGEGSYNEQFF
TRBJ2-3 | - | TRBV6-5 | TRBD2 | TGTGCCAGCCGTCCAGGACTAGCGGCAAATACGCAGTATTTT | CASRPGLAANTQYF
TRBJ2-7 | - | TRBV29-1 | TRBD2 | TGCAGCGCCACTAGCGGGAGCTACGAGCAGTACTTC | CSATSGSYEQYF
TRBJ1-1 | - | TRBV5-6 | - | TGTGCCAGCAGCTTGGATTGGGGAGGAACTGAAGCTTTCTTT | CASSLDWGGTEAFF
TRBJ1-1 | - | TRBV29-1 | - | TGCAGCGTTGAGACAGACTTGAACACTGAAGCTTTCTTT | CSVETDLNTEAFF
TRBJ2-1 | - | TRBV7-8 | - | TGTGCCAGCAGCCCCGGGGGCGGGAGAAGGACCTACAATGAGCAGTTCTTC | CASSPGGGRRTYNEQFF
TRBJ1-2 | - | TRBV29-1 | - | TGCAGCGTTGAGCAGGGGAATAATGGCTACACCTTC | CSVEQGNNGYTF
TRBJ1-6 | - | TRBV15 | - | TGTGCCACCTCCCGATCTAATTCACCCCTCCACTTT | CATSRSNSPLHF
TRBJ1-2 | - | TRBV29-1 | - | TGCAGAGTCCCGGAGGAATATGGCTACACCTTC | CRVPEEYGYTF
TRBJ2-7 | - | TRBV11-3 | TRBD1 | TGTGCCAGCAGCTTATCGAGGGGGCAGAACGAGCAGTACTTC | CASSLSRGQNEQYF
TRBJ2-3 | - | TRBV11-2 | - | TGTGCCAGCAGCCCCACAGGGCGGGGAACGAAGTCTACAGATACGCAGTATTTT | CASSPTGRGTKSTDTQYF
TRBJ2-5 | - | TRBV10-3 | - | TGTGCCATCAGTGAGTCAACAGGACGAGAGACCCAGTACTTC | CAISESTGRETQYF
TRBJ1-2 | - | TRBV9 | - | TGTGCCAGCAGCGTTCCGGACAGCTCTAGGTACACCTTC | CASSVPDSSRYTF
TRBJ2-5 | - | TRBV29-1 | TRBD2 | TGCAGCTCCTCTGGGGCTAGCGGGGTGCGAGAGACCCAGTACTTC | CSSSGASGVRETQYF
TRBJ1-2 | - | TRBV27 | - | TGTGCCAGCCGGCGGGGGTCGTATGGCTACACCTTC | CASRRGSYGYTF
TRBJ2-1 | - | TRBV10-3 | - | TGTGCCACGAGTAGTCTCAATGAGCAGTTCTTC | CATSSLNEQFF
TRBJ1-2 | - | TRBV29-1 | - | TGCAGCGGTTCTGAGGTCACTAACTATGGCTACACCTTC | CSGSEVTNYGYTF
TRBJ1-2 | - | TRBV27 | TRBD1 | TGTGCCAGCAGTACCGCGGACAGGCCTAACTATGGCTACACCTTC | CASSTADRPNYGYTF
TRBJ1-1 | few | TRBV7-9 | - | TGTGCCAGCGGAAGCAGGATGGGGGCCGGTACTGAAGCTTTCTTT | CASGSRMGAGTEAFF
TRBJ1-2 | few | TRBV29-1 | TRBD1 | TGCAGCTCCAAAACCGGGACAGGGGTTTATGGCTACACCTTC | CSSKTGTGVYGYTF
TRBJ2-6 | - | TRBV27 | - | TGTGCCAGCAGTGATCCAACAGGGTACGGGGCCAACGTCCTGACTTTC | CASSDPTGYGANVLTF
TRBJ2-5 | few | TRBV5-1 | TRBD1 | TGCGCCAGCAGCTCGGATGTCGGACAGGGGGGTCGAGAGACCCAGTACTTC | CASSSDVGQGGRETQYF
TRBJ1-2 | few | TRBV2 | - | TGTGCCAGCAGTGGGGCGGGGACGAGCTATGGCTACACCTTC | CASSGAGTSYGYTF
TRBJ2-1 | - | TRBV7-3 | TRBD2 | TGTGCCAGCAGCGCCGGGACTAGCGGGATTGGGGAGCAGTTCTTC | CASSAGTSGIGEQFF
TRBJ2-4 | - | TRBV27 | - | TGTGCCAGCAGCTTGGAAGGAGTATCAGGGGCAGCCAAAAACATTCAGTACTTC | CASSLEGVSGAAKNIQYF
TRBJ1-1 | - | TRBV7-2 | - | TGTGCCAGCAGCTTAGGGAGACGCGGAGGAGCTTTCTTT | CASSLGRRGGAFF
TRBJ2-5 | few | TRBV28 | TRBD2 | TGTGCCAGCAGTTCAGCGGGAGCGGGACAAGAGACCCAGTACTTC | CASSSAGAGQETQYF
TRBJ2-1 | - | TRBV2 | - | TGTGCCAGCATCCTCGCACATGAGCAGTTCTTC | CASILAHEQFF
TRBJ2-1 | - | TRBV9 | - | TGTGCCAGCAGCACCCAGTCGACAGTATTGAATGAGCAGTTCTTC | CASSTQSTVLNEQFF
TRBJ2-1 | - | TRBV29-1 | TRBD2 | TGCAGCGCCCATAGACTAGCGGGTTCGAGCTCCTACAATGAGCAGTTCTTC | CSAHRLAGSSSYNEQFF
TRBJ2-1 | - | TRBV29-1 | - | TGCAGCGTAGAGAGTTACTCCTACAATGAGCAGTTCTTC | CSVESYSYNEQFF
TRBJ2-1 | - | TRBV7-3 | TRBD1 | TGTGCCAGCAGCCGGTTACAGGGGAGTTACAATGAGCAGTTCTTC | CASSRLQGSYNEQFF
TRBJ2-1 | - | TRBV6-5 | - | TGTGCCAGCAGTTACTCTCGGTCTAAGACTGCCTATGAGCAGTTCTTC | CASSYSRSKTAYEQFF
TRBJ2-7 | few | TRBV11-2 | - | TGTGCCAGCAGCTTAGCGGGTCGCAGACCCTACGAGCAGTACTTC | CASSLAGRRPYEQYF
TRBJ1-2 | - | TRBV29-1 | - | TGCAGCGCTTCGACAGGATCTAGCTATGGCTACACCTTC | CSASTGSSYGYTF
TRBJ1-1 | - | TRBV20-1 | - | TGCAGTGCCCTTGGGAGGGGTGAAGCTTTCTTT | CSALGRGEAFF
TRBJ1-1 | few | TRBV28 | - | TGTGCCAGCAGTTTAGGAAACACTGAAGCTTTCTTT | CASSLGNTEAFF
TRBJ2-5 | - | TRBV29-1 | TRBD2 | TGCAGCGTTGGTCACCCTAGCGGGATCCCAGAGACCCAGTACTTC | CSVGHPSGIPETQYF
TRBJ2-2 | few | TRBV7-3 | - | TGTGCCAGCAGCGTGCTAAACACCGGGGAGCTGTTTTTT | CASSVLNTGELFF
TRBJ2-1 | - | TRBV29-1 | - | TGCAGCGTCGTTTCTTCGAGCTCCTACAATGAGCAGTTCTTC | CSVVSSSSYNEQFF
TRBJ2-1 | - | TRBV30 | - | TGTGCCTTCCTTCGTCTCCCTACAGAGCAGTTCTTC | CAFLRLPTEQFF
TRBJ1-4 | - | TRBV2 | - | TGTGCCAGCAGCCTGGCGGCGTTTGTTCCGTTTTTT | CASSLAAFVPFF
TRBJ2-7 | - | TRBV29-1 | - | TGCAGCGTTGTATACTATCAGGAGCAGTACTTC | CSVVYYQEQYF
TRBJ2-7 | - | TRBV6-5 | TRBD1 | TGTGCCAGCACCCCGGGCGGGACAGGGGGCTTCGAGCAGTACTTC | CASTPGGTGGFEQYF
TRBJ2-5 | few | TRBV20-1 | - | TGCAGCCTCTTCGTAGGAGAGACCCAGTACTTC | CSLFVGETQYF
TRBJ2-1 | - | TRBV5-1 | TRBD1 | TGCGCCAGCAGCTCCGGGACAGGGGCGTACAATGAGCAGTTCTTC | CASSSGTGAYNEQFF
TRBJ2-7 | - | TRBV5-1 | - | TGCGCCAGCAGCTTGGAAGGGGGGCCTCGCGAGCAGTACTTC | CASSLEGGPREQYF
TRBJ2-5 | - | TRBV5-1 | - | TGCGCCAGCAGCCGTGGGACCGCCCAAGAGACCCAGTACTTC | CASSRGTAQETQYF
TRBJ2-4 | - | TRBV29-1 | - | TGCAGCGTTGAGGACTCTCTAGCCAAAAACATTCAGTACTTC | CSVEDSLAKNIQYF
TRBJ2-5 | - | TRBV6-5 | - | TGTGCCAGCAGTCCCCGCGGGGCCCAAGAGACCCAGTACTTC | CASSPRGAQETQYF
TRBJ2-5 | - | TRBV7-9 | - | TGTGCCAGCAGCTTGCAAGAGACCCAGTACTTC | CASSLQETQYF
TRBJ2-7 | - | TRBV6-1 | - | TGTGCCAGCAGTGAAGCAAGGGCTAGCGCAACCTACGAGCAGTACTTC | CASSEARASATYEQYF